The T cell receptor (beta chain) under discussion was sequenced for a study of cytomegalovirus exposure and HLA in healthy donors. Overall study: One earlier analysis, a look at about 179 million T cells, found about 100 million unique TCR beta sequences. Notes on the study in general: Later analysis associated a missense DCLRE1C variant with TCR beta V- and J-gene trimming. Common viral pathogens seemed to be connected with several of the most significant clusters, according to a later analysis.

With respect to this clone: The target antigen is unknown.

13 Jbeta primers and 60 Vbeta primers were used for the PCR. Assay: immunoSEQ multiplex PCR; the TCRdb copy retains only in-frame clones and omits some. Here the sample spans some 150,000 clones, roughly 74% being singletons. V lost 6 bases and J lost 3, with 15 bases in between. CDR1 is KGHSH and CDR2 is LQKENI in the germline V gene. This CDR3 has 15 amino acids. The genes are TRBV18 and TRBJ1-5; D is perhaps TRBD1 (6 bases). Sequenced input: PBMCs. The sequence was collected from a man aged 18 to 35 in good health and CMV-seronegative. This CDR3 reads CASSWAGVYNQPQHF. The CDR3 DNA follows: TGTGCCAGCTCCTGGGCAGGGGTCTACAATCAGCCCCAGCATTTT.